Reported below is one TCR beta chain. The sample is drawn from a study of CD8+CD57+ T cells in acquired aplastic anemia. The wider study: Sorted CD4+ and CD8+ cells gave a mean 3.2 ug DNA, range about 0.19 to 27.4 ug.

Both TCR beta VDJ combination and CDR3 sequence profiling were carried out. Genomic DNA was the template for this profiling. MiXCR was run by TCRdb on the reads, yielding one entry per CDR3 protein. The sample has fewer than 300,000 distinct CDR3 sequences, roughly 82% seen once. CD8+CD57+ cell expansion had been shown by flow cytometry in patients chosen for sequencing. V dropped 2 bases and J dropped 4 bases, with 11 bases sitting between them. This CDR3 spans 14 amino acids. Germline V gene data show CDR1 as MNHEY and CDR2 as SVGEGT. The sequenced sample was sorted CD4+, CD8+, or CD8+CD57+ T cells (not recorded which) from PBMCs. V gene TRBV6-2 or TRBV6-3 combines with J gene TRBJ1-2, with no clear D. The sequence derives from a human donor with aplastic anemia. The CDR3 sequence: CASSYVRLGYGYTF. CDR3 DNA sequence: TGTGCCAGCAGTTACGTGCGGCTCGGCTATGGCTACACCTTC.